These 17 T cell receptor beta chains share one sample of origin, sequenced in a study of memory CD4+ T cells and cytomegalovirus serostatus. Clones were read by immunoSEQ multiplex PCR, and TCRdb kept only the in-frame ones, dropping some. The sample consists of about 52,000 clones, around 80% of them appearing once. The sort gate was single viable CD3+CD4+CD8-CD45RO+ cells for memory CD4+ T cells. The material sequenced was memory CD4+ T cells from blood. All receptors derive from an adult in good health and CMV-seropositive.

The chain has TRBV5-1 and TRBJ2-3; 10 bases are a match to TRBD2. The ends lost 1 base at V and 2 bases at J; junction bases unmatched: 7. The V gene's germline CDR1 is SGHRS and CDR2 YFSETQ. The CDR3 runs to 17 residues. CDR3 sequence: CASSLNPGTSVTDTQYF. CDR3 bases: TGCGCCAGCAGCTTGAACCCTGGGACTAGCGTCACAGATACGCAGTATTTT.

The rearrangement links TRBV19 to TRBJ1-2, with a tentative D call TRBD1 (5 bases). V lost 1 base, J lost 2 bases, and 14 bases lay in between. The germline gives CDR1 LNHDA, CDR2 SQIVND (reference sequence). CDR3 length: 16 amino acids. DNA for the CDR3: TGTGCCAGTAGTATAGTAAGTGGGGCGCAAAACTATGGCTACACCTTC. This codes for CASSIVSGAQNYGYTF.

This chain connects TRBV9 to TRBJ2-5, with no clear D. Trimming took off 1 base at V and 1 base at J, with 2 bases between the two ends. Germline values: CDR1 SGDLS, CDR2 YYNGEE. The CDR3 is 12 amino acids. Here the CDR3 DNA reads TGTGCCAGCAGCGTATCCCAAGAGACCCAGTACTTC. This gives the protein CASSVSQETQYF.

V is TRBV7-2 and J is TRBJ1-5; no firm D call. This CDR3 region has 12 residues. The germline CDR1 and CDR2 sequences are SGHTA and FQGNSA. Trimming pared 7 bases from V and 4 bases from J, leaving 8 bases between. In nucleotides, the CDR3 is TGTGCCAGCAAGGCAGCTAATCAGCCCCAGCATTTT. This encodes CASKAANQPQHF.

The rearrangement uses TRBV6-1 and TRBJ1-6; D uncertain. Germline V gives CDR1 MNHNS, CDR2 SASEGT. The CDR3 covers 15 residues. Trimming cost V 6 bases and J 0 bases, with 9 bases left between them. The CDR3 is CASSPVISYNSPLHF. The CDR3 DNA reads TGTGCCAGCAGCCCAGTAATCTCCTATAATTCACCCCTCCACTTT.

This clone was recorded a few times. As DNA, the CDR3 is TGTGCCAGCAGTTACACAAACTATGGCTACACCTTC. Amino acids: CASSYTNYGYTF. The chain employs TRBV6-6 and TRBJ1-2; no reliable D call. CDR3 size: 12 residues. V lost 2 bases and J lost 2, with 3 bases in between. From germline, CDR1 is MNHNY and CDR2 SVGAGI (reference sequence).

The chain couples TRBV12-5 to TRBJ1-5; D not certain. Trimming stripped 9 bases from V and 1 base from J, with 10 bases between. Germline V gives CDR1 LGHNT, CDR2 FRNRAP. CDR3 length: 13 amino acids. Written as DNA, the CDR3 is TGTGCTAGCAACAGTCTCAGCAATCAGCCCCAGCATTTT. It specifies CASNSLSNQPQHF.

The genes are TRBV6-5 and TRBJ1-2; 7 bases are shared with TRBD1. The CDR3 has 14 residues. Trimming cost V 6 bases and J 6 bases; bases outside gene matches: 10. Germline V gene lookup returns CDR1 MNHEY and CDR2 SVGAGI. The CDR3 sequence: CASRTGRSADGYTF. The DNA for the CDR3 is TGTGCCAGCAGGACAGGGAGATCAGCAGATGGCTACACCTTC.

The chain carries TRBV5-6 and TRBJ1-2; 10 nucleotides line up with TRBD1. The J segment lost 3 bases and the V segment lost 2 bases, leaving 4 bases of the junction unmatched. The CDR3 is 15 residues long. Germline V gives CDR1 SGHDT, CDR2 YYEEEE. The chain's CDR3 is CASSFGTGVDYGYTF. The CDR3 nucleotides read TGTGCCAGCAGCTTCGGGACAGGGGTCGACTATGGCTACACCTTC.

The chain joins TRBV5-6 to TRBJ1-5; D gene uncertain. V was cut by 1 base and J by 5 bases, with 10 bases left in between. CDR3 length: 14 amino acids. Germline values: CDR1 SGHDT, CDR2 YYEEEE. The CDR3 DNA reads as TGTGCCAGCAGCTTGTTTGAAGGGCATCAGCCCCAGCATTTT. Amino acid sequence: CASSLFEGHQPQHF.

The V call is TRBV29-1, the J call TRBJ1-1; D remains unclear. The germline CDR1 and CDR2 sequences are SQVTM and ANQGSEA. The length of the CDR3 is 13 residues. V gave up 6 bases and J gave up 2 bases, with 13 bases separating them. The DNA for the CDR3 is TGCAGCGTGGAACGCGGCGTCAACACTGAAGCTTTCTTT. Translating gives CSVERGVNTEAFF.

The genes are TRBV6-5 and TRBJ2-5, with D uncertain. In germline, CDR1 is MNHEY, CDR2 SVGAGI. Trimming cost V 0 bases and J 3 bases, with 8 bases left between them. The CDR3 is 14 amino acids. CDR3 in amino acids: CASSYSITEETQYF. CDR3 DNA: TGTGCCAGCAGTTACTCGATAACTGAAGAGACCCAGTACTTC.

This clone has just one count. DNA of the CDR3: TGTGCCAGTAGTCGGTGGGAGACCCAGTACTTC. It translates to CASSRWETQYF. The chain carries TRBV19 and TRBJ2-5; D gene ambiguous. This CDR3 spans 11 amino acids. CDR1 and CDR2 from the germline V gene are LNHDA and SQIVND (reference sequence). The V and J ends lost 5 bases and 5 bases respectively, with 6 bases between them.

The chain combines TRBV2 with TRBJ2-3; the D is unclear. V gave up 6 bases and J gave up 2 bases, with 9 bases separating them. The germline CDR1 and CDR2 sequences are SNHLY and FYNNEI. The CDR3 totals 13 residues. The CDR3: CASRKSATDTQYF. CDR3 nucleotides: TGTGCCAGCAGGAAGTCCGCCACAGATACGCAGTATTTT.

V gene TRBV7-3 combines with J gene TRBJ2-1, with D perhaps matching TRBD1 or TRBD2 (6 bases each). CDR3 length equals 17 residues. Trimming stripped 2 bases from V and 6 bases from J, with 20 bases between. Looked up from germline, CDR1 is SGHTA and CDR2 is FQGTGA. CDR3 in amino acids: CASSLLGDTLGGNEQFF. The CDR3 DNA follows: TGTGCCAGCAGCTTACTTGGGGACACCCTCGGGGGCAATGAGCAGTTCTTC.

The chain employs TRBV7-3 and TRBJ2-3; possibly TRBD2 for D (5 bases). CDR1 and CDR2 from the germline V gene are SGHTA and FQGTGA. The CDR3 spans 14 residues. V dropped 5 bases and J dropped 2 bases, with 11 bases sitting between them. For the CDR3, the DNA is TGTGCCAGCAGCCCAGGACTGATCACAGATACGCAGTATTTT. This encodes CASSPGLITDTQYF.

This clone was recorded a few times. The chain has TRBV7-6 and TRBJ2-1; maybe TRBD2 (6 bases). CDR1 is SGHVS and CDR2 is FNYEAQ in the germline V gene. V lost 5 bases to trimming and J lost 10 bases, with 12 bases between them. The CDR3 runs to 12 residues. This CDR3 is CASSPGLLEQFF. CDR3 DNA sequence: TGTGCCAGCAGCCCGGGACTTTTAGAGCAGTTCTTC.